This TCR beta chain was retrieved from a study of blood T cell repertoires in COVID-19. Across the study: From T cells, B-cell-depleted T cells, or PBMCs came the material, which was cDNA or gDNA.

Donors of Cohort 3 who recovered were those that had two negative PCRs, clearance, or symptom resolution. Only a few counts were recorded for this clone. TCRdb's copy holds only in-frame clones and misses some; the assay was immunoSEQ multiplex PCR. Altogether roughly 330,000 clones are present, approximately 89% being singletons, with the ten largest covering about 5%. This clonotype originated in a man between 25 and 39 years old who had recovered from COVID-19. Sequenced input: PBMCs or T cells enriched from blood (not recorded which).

CDR3 in DNA: TGTGCCAGCAGTGTAGAAGCGGGGAGCACAGATACGCAGTATTTT. It is translated as CASSVEAGSTDTQYF. V gene TRBV6-4 combines with J gene TRBJ2-3; TRBD2 aligns across 7 bases. CDR3 size: 15 residues. CDR1 is MRHNA and CDR2 is SNTAGT in the germline V gene. The V and J ends lost 4 bases and 0 bases, in that order; junction bases with no gene match: 4.